The rows below give T cell receptor beta chains drawn from one sample of a study of CD8+ T cells in alopecia areata. Clones were read by immunoSEQ multiplex PCR, and TCRdb kept only the in-frame ones, dropping some. The repertoire includes some 150,000 clones, less than 75% of them detected once, and about a sixth sits in the top ten. Specimen: CD4+ T cells sorted from blood, collected between weeks 55 and 65, from a patient treated with tofacitinib. Source of these receptors: a human donor with alopecia areata. Both conserved end residues are part of each CDR3. The order of the fields is J gene, V gene, D gene, clone size, CDR3 protein, CDR3 DNA. A D gene is named only where the DNA matches it firmly. Clone sizes are given selectively: once, few, many, or a class where the clone is expanded.

J gene: TRBJ1-5; V gene: TRBV7-6; D gene: .; clone size: .; CDR3 protein: CASSLGTAKPQHF; CDR3 DNA: TGTGCCAGCAGCTTAGGAACAGCCAAGCCCCAGCATTTT
J gene: TRBJ1-2; V gene: TRBV2; D gene: TRBD1; clone size: .; CDR3 protein: CASNEGAFYGYTF; CDR3 DNA: TGTGCCAGCAACGAGGGGGCTTTCTATGGCTACACCTTC
J gene: TRBJ2-7; V gene: TRBV29-1; D gene: .; clone size: .; CDR3 protein: CSVAGILKWKQYF; CDR3 DNA: TGCAGCGTTGCAGGAATCCTAAAGTGGAAGCAGTACTTC
J gene: TRBJ2-5; V gene: TRBV6-6; D gene: .; clone size: .; CDR3 protein: CASSYRTQETQYF; CDR3 DNA: TGTGCCAGCAGTTACCGTACCCAAGAGACCCAGTACTTC
J gene: TRBJ2-3; V gene: TRBV4-1; D gene: TRBD2; clone size: once; CDR3 protein: CASSQEASGNGGDTQYF; CDR3 DNA: TGCGCCAGCAGCCAAGAAGCTAGCGGGAATGGTGGTGATACGCAGTATTTT
J gene: TRBJ1-1; V gene: TRBV10-3; D gene: TRBD1; clone size: .; CDR3 protein: CAISEGGTANTEAFF; CDR3 DNA: TGTGCCATCAGTGAGGGGGGGACAGCGAACACTGAAGCTTTCTTT
J gene: TRBJ2-7; V gene: TRBV10-3; D gene: TRBD1; clone size: few; CDR3 protein: CAISPGQGAYEQYF; CDR3 DNA: TGTGCCATCAGCCCGGGACAGGGGGCCTACGAGCAGTACTTC
J gene: TRBJ2-2; V gene: TRBV5-1; D gene: .; clone size: .; CDR3 protein: CASQGPLAGELFF; CDR3 DNA: TGCGCCAGCCAGGGACCCCTGGCCGGGGAGCTGTTTTTT
J gene: TRBJ2-7; V gene: TRBV5-6; D gene: TRBD1; clone size: few; CDR3 protein: CASSFPGQGYEQYF; CDR3 DNA: TGTGCCAGCAGCTTCCCGGGACAGGGCTACGAGCAGTACTTC
J gene: TRBJ2-5; V gene: TRBV6-5; D gene: .; clone size: .; CDR3 protein: CASRGGGYQETQYF; CDR3 DNA: TGTGCCAGCCGCGGCGGTGGGTACCAAGAGACCCAGTACTTC
J gene: TRBJ2-7; V gene: TRBV5-6; D gene: .; clone size: few; CDR3 protein: CASSFGTRGYEQYF; CDR3 DNA: TGTGCCAGCAGCTTCGGGACACGGGGTTACGAGCAGTACTTC
J gene: TRBJ1-1; V gene: TRBV25-1; D gene: .; clone size: .; CDR3 protein: CASSGASEAFF; CDR3 DNA: TGTGCCAGCAGTGGGGCCTCTGAAGCTTTCTTT
J gene: TRBJ2-7; V gene: TRBV7-9; D gene: .; clone size: .; CDR3 protein: CASSLVGVREQYF; CDR3 DNA: TGTGCCAGCAGCTTAGTGGGTGTCCGCGAGCAGTACTTC
J gene: TRBJ2-3; V gene: TRBV10-3; D gene: .; clone size: .; CDR3 protein: CAIRAPASGNTQYF; CDR3 DNA: TGTGCCATCAGAGCACCCGCATCGGGGAATACGCAGTATTTT
J gene: TRBJ2-4; V gene: TRBV7-9; D gene: .; clone size: .; CDR3 protein: CASSRSQGGDAKNIQYF; CDR3 DNA: TGTGCCAGCAGCCGATCGCAGGGCGGGGACGCCAAAAACATTCAGTACTTC
J gene: TRBJ2-3; V gene: TRBV29-1; D gene: TRBD2; clone size: .; CDR3 protein: CSVDRSSGGTQYF; CDR3 DNA: TGCAGCGTTGACCGTTCTAGCGGGGGGACACAGTATTTT
J gene: TRBJ1-1; V gene: TRBV5-1; D gene: .; clone size: .; CDR3 protein: CASSTHLDRIQAFF; CDR3 DNA: TGCGCCAGCAGCACTCACCTAGACAGGATCCAAGCTTTCTTT
J gene: TRBJ2-3; V gene: TRBV15; D gene: TRBD2; clone size: .; CDR3 protein: CATSRDIGSTDRAGVTDTQYF; CDR3 DNA: TGTGCCACCAGCAGAGATATTGGTTCAACCGATCGGGCGGGGGTCACAGATACGCAGTATTTT
J gene: TRBJ1-1; V gene: TRBV5-6; D gene: .; clone size: once; CDR3 protein: CASSLGLGYMGTEAFF; CDR3 DNA: TGTGCCAGCAGCCTCGGTCTGGGATACATGGGGACTGAAGCTTTCTTT
J gene: TRBJ2-7; V gene: TRBV5-6; D gene: TRBD1; clone size: few; CDR3 protein: CASSRPGTGESYEQYF; CDR3 DNA: TGTGCCAGCAGCCGCCCCGGGACAGGGGAGTCATACGAGCAGTACTTC
J gene: TRBJ1-1; V gene: TRBV2; D gene: TRBD1; clone size: few; CDR3 protein: CASSEKQGRTTEAFF; CDR3 DNA: TGTGCCAGCAGTGAGAAACAGGGGCGGACCACTGAAGCTTTCTTT
J gene: TRBJ2-7; V gene: TRBV29-1; D gene: TRBD2; clone size: .; CDR3 protein: CSVDGGGEYEQYF; CDR3 DNA: TGCAGCGTTGACGGCGGGGGAGAGTACGAGCAGTACTTC
J gene: TRBJ2-3; V gene: TRBV7-9; D gene: .; clone size: .; CDR3 protein: CASSFLRTDTQYF; CDR3 DNA: TGTGCCAGCAGCTTTCTACGCACAGATACGCAGTATTTT
J gene: TRBJ2-3; V gene: TRBV11-3; D gene: .; clone size: .; CDR3 protein: CASTDADTQYF; CDR3 DNA: TGTGCCAGCACCGACGCAGATACGCAGTATTTT
J gene: TRBJ2-5; V gene: TRBV23-1; D gene: TRBD2; clone size: .; CDR3 protein: CASSQSSGGTDNDF; CDR3 DNA: TGCGCCAGCAGTCAATCTAGCGGGGGGACCGACAATGACTTC
J gene: TRBJ2-5; V gene: TRBV29-1; D gene: TRBD2; clone size: .; CDR3 protein: CSVWGPSGGETQYF; CDR3 DNA: TGCAGCGTCTGGGGCCCTAGCGGGGGAGAGACCCAGTACTTC
J gene: TRBJ2-1; V gene: TRBV5-1; D gene: TRBD1; clone size: few; CDR3 protein: CASSGTGNNEQFF; CDR3 DNA: TGCGCCAGCAGCGGGACAGGGAACAATGAGCAGTTCTTC
J gene: TRBJ1-6; V gene: TRBV30; D gene: TRBD1; clone size: .; CDR3 protein: CAGSTGATFPLHF; CDR3 DNA: TGTGCTGGGTCTACAGGGGCCACCTTCCCCCTCCACTTT
J gene: TRBJ1-3; V gene: TRBV10-3; D gene: .; clone size: few; CDR3 protein: CAIRPSGNSGNTIYF; CDR3 DNA: TGTGCCATCAGACCCTCGGGGAACTCTGGAAACACCATATATTTT
J gene: TRBJ1-2; V gene: TRBV29-1; D gene: .; clone size: once; CDR3 protein: CSVEVLALPSNGYTF; CDR3 DNA: TGCAGCGTTGAAGTGTTGGCGTTACCCTCGAACGGCTACACCTTC
J gene: TRBJ1-2; V gene: TRBV29-1; D gene: TRBD1; clone size: .; CDR3 protein: CSVGWGQKVYGYTF; CDR3 DNA: TGCAGCGTTGGTTGGGGACAGAAAGTCTATGGCTACACCTTC
J gene: TRBJ2-7; V gene: TRBV6-5; D gene: .; clone size: .; CDR3 protein: CASSYSKQNYEQYF; CDR3 DNA: TGTGCCAGCAGTTACTCGAAGCAGAACTACGAGCAGTACTTC
J gene: TRBJ1-2; V gene: TRBV27; D gene: .; clone size: .; CDR3 protein: CASSLSPTDYGYTF; CDR3 DNA: TGTGCCAGCAGTTTATCGCCCACCGATTATGGCTACACCTTC
J gene: TRBJ2-6; V gene: TRBV10-3; D gene: .; clone size: few; CDR3 protein: CAISESGTGNSGANVLTF; CDR3 DNA: TGTGCCATCAGTGAGTCTGGGACGGGAAACTCTGGGGCCAACGTCCTGACTTTC
J gene: TRBJ1-5; V gene: TRBV6-1; D gene: .; clone size: .; CDR3 protein: CASSAGRSNQPQHF; CDR3 DNA: TGTGCCAGCAGCGCAGGGCGGAGCAATCAGCCCCAGCATTTT
J gene: TRBJ1-4; V gene: TRBV29-1; D gene: .; clone size: few; CDR3 protein: CSVGGVGDEKLFF; CDR3 DNA: TGCAGCGTTGGCGGCGTAGGGGATGAAAAACTGTTTTTT
J gene: TRBJ2-7; V gene: TRBV7-2; D gene: TRBD1; clone size: .; CDR3 protein: CASSPKTGPYEQYF; CDR3 DNA: TGTGCCAGCAGCCCCAAGACAGGGCCCTACGAGCAGTACTTC
J gene: TRBJ2-3; V gene: TRBV4-1; D gene: .; clone size: .; CDR3 protein: CASRPTGTTRTDTQYF; CDR3 DNA: TGCGCCAGCAGGCCCACCGGGACGACCCGCACAGATACGCAGTATTTT
J gene: TRBJ2-7; V gene: TRBV6-5; D gene: .; clone size: .; CDR3 protein: CASRSQPTYEQYF; CDR3 DNA: TGTGCCAGCAGATCACAGCCAACATACGAGCAGTACTTC
J gene: TRBJ2-3; V gene: TRBV5-1; D gene: .; clone size: .; CDR3 protein: CASSLPADTQYF; CDR3 DNA: TGCGCCAGCAGCCTTCCCGCAGATACGCAGTATTTT